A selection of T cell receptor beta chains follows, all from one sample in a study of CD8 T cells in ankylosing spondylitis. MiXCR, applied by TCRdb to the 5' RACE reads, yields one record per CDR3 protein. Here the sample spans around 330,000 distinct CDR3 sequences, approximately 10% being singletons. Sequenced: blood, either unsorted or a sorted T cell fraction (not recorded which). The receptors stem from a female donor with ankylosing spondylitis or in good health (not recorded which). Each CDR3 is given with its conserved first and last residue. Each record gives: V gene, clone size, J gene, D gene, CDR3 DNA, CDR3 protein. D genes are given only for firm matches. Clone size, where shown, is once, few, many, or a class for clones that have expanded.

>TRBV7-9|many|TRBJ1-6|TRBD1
TGTGCCAGCAGCCGGTCGGACAGGGGGAATTCACCCCTCCACTTT
CASSRSDRGNSPLHF
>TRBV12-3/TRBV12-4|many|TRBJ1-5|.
TGTGCCAGCAGTTTAAGGCAGGACAATCAGCCCCAGCATTTT
CASSLRQDNQPQHF
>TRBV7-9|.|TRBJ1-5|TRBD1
TGTGCCAGCAGCTTAGGAGGGGGCCAACAGCCCCAGCATTTT
CASSLGGGQQPQHF
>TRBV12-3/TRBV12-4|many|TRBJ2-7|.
TGTGCCAGCAGTTTGCTAGGAACCTACGAGCAGTACTTC
CASSLLGTYEQYF
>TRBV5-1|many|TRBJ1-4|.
TGCGCCAGCAGCTTGGCCAGTGGAGCAACTAATGAAAAACTGTTTTTT
CASSLASGATNEKLFF
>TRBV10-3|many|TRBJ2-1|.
TGTGCCATCAGTCGGACTGAAGACAATGAGCAGTTCTTC
CAISRTEDNEQFF
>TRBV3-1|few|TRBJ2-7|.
TGTGCCAGCAGCCCAGGTTTAGAGACAGAAGAAGACTACGAGCAGTACTTC
CASSPGLETEEDYEQYF
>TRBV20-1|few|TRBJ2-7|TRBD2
TGCAGTGCTTGGAGCGGGACCTTACCCAAGGGTTCCTACGAGCAGTACTTC
CSAWSGTLPKGSYEQYF
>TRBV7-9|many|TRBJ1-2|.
TGTGCCAGCAGCCCCGGCGCGAATCCCTTCTATGGCTACACCTTC
CASSPGANPFYGYTF
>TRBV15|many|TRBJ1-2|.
TGTGCCACCAGCAGACAGGGTAAAGGCTACACCTTC
CATSRQGKGYTF